The 5 T cell receptor beta chains below all came from one sample that was sequenced in a study of follicular helper T cells after annual influenza vaccination. Method: immunoSEQ multiplex PCR; TCRdb's copy keeps in-frame clones and lacks some. The data contain over 7,500 clones, around 81% of them singletons. The time point is: 2013-2014 season, 7 days after vaccination. The sequencing here drew on CXCR5- memory CD4+ T cells sorted from blood, taken 7 days after influenza vaccination. These receptors were obtained from an adult who received the influenza vaccine.

In its sample, this clone was seen a few times. J is TRBJ2-7 and V is TRBV6-1; D is uncertain. The CDR3 spans 13 residues. CDR1 is MNHNS, CDR2 SASEGT, per germline. Trimming left V 5 bases short and J 2 bases short, with 10 bases between. The CDR3 is CASSPLGTYEQYF. The DNA for the CDR3 is TGTGCCAGCAGTCCGTTGGGGACCTACGAGCAGTACTTC.

This chain links TRBV30 with TRBJ2-7; no clear D. The germline V gene encodes CDR1 GTSNPN and CDR2 SVGIG (reference sequence). The CDR3 has 11 amino acids. The V gene lost 1 base and the J gene lost 6 bases, with 7 bases spanning the gap. CDR3 region: CAWSAGIEQYF. The CDR3 nucleotides read TGTGCCTGGAGTGCTGGGATCGAGCAGTACTTC. The complete variable domain, with remaining parts taken from reference TRBV30 and TRBJ2-7, reads SQTIHQWPATLVQPVGSPLSLECTVEGTSNPNLYWYRQAAGRGLQLLFYSVGIGQISSEVPQNLSASRPQDRQFILSSKKLLLSDSGFYLCAWSAGIEQYFGPGTRLTVT.

J is TRBJ1-3 and V is TRBV6-1; TRBD1 is a possible D gene (6 bases). This CDR3 has 15 amino acids. The V end lost 1 base, the J end lost 7 bases, and 14 bases lay between the germline ends. Germline V gives CDR1 MNHNS, CDR2 SASEGT. This chain's CDR3 is CASSEGWGGANTIYF. The CDR3 coding sequence is TGTGCCAGCAGTGAAGGTTGGGGGGGCGCGAACACCATATATTTT.

The chain joins TRBV5-1 to TRBJ2-1; 8 bases are shared with TRBD2. The length of the CDR3 is 15 residues. V was clipped by 4 bases and J by 4 bases; unmatched bases: 7. CDR1 SGHRS and CDR2 YFSETQ come from the germline V gene. DNA of the CDR3: TGCGCCAGCAGCACCCCGGGGGGGGCTTACAATGAGCAGTTCTTC. It translates to CASSTPGGAYNEQFF.

This sequence joins TRBV7-2 and TRBJ1-2, with D uncertain. Germline assignment: CDR1 SGHTA and CDR2 FQGNSA. This CDR3 is 15 amino acids long. With 5 bases removed from V and 4 bases from J, the gap between germline ends came to 17 bases. CDR3 DNA: TGTGCCAGCAGCCCTTTCGGGGAGAATTTCTATGGCTACACCTTC. This sequence encodes CASSPFGENFYGYTF.